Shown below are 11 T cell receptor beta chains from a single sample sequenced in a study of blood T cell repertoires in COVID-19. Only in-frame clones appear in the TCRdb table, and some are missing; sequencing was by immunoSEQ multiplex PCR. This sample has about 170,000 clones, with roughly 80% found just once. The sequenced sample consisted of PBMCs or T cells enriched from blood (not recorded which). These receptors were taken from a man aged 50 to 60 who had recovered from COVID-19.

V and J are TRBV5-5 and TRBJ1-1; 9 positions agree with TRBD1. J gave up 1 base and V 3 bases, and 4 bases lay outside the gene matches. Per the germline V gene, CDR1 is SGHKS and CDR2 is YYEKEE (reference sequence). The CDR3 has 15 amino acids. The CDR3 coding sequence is TGTGCCAGCAGCTCCGACAGGGGGTGGAACACTGAAGCTTTCTTT. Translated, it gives CASSSDRGWNTEAFF.

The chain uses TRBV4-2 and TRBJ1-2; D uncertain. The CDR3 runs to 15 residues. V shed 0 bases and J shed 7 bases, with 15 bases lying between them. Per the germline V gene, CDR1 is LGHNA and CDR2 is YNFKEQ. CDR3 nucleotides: TGTGCCAGCAGCCAAGATTCAGCGGGGTCCGGTGGCTACACCTTC. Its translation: CASSQDSAGSGGYTF.

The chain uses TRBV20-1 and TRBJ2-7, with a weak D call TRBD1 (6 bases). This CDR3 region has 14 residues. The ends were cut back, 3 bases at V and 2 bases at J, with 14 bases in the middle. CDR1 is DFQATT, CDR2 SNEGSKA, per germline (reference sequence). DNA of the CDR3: TGCAGTGCTAGTAGTTGGGACACTCCCTACGAGCAGTACTTC. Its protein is CSASSWDTPYEQYF.

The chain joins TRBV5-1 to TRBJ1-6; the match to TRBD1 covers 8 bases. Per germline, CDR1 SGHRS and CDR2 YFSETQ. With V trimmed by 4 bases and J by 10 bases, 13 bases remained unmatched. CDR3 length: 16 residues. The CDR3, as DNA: TGCGCCAGCAGCGTGACGACAGGGGAGAGTGGATCACCCCTCCACTTT. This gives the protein CASSVTTGESGSPLHF.

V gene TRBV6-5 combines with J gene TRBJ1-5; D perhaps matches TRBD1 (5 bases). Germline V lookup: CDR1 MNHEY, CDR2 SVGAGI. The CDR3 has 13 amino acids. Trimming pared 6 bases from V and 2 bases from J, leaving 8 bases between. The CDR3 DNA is TGTGCCAGCAGCCCGGGGGGCAATCAGCCCCAGCATTTT. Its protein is CASSPGGNQPQHF.

The CDR3 spells CASSHLLGLGGYTF. The CDR3 DNA reads as TGCGCCAGCAGTCATCTTCTGGGGCTCGGTGGCTACACCTTC. V is TRBV23-1 and J is TRBJ1-2; possibly TRBD1 for D (5 bases). TRBV23-1 is treated as an ORF (open reading frame) with a function not yet certain. V lost 3 bases and J 7 bases, leaving 15 bases between the germline ends. CDR3 size: 14 residues.

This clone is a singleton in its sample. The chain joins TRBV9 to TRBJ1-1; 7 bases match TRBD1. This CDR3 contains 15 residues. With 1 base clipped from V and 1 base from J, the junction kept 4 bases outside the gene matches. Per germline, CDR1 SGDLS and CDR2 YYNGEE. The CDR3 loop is CASSVWDSTNTEAFF. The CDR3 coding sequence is TGTGCCAGCAGCGTATGGGACAGCACGAACACTGAAGCTTTCTTT.

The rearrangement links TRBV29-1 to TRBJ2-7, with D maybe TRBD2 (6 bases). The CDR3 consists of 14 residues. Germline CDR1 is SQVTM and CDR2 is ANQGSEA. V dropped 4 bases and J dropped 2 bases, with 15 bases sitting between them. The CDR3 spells CSVGRDATTYEQYF. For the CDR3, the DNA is TGCAGCGTTGGGCGGGACGCCACAACCTACGAGCAGTACTTC.

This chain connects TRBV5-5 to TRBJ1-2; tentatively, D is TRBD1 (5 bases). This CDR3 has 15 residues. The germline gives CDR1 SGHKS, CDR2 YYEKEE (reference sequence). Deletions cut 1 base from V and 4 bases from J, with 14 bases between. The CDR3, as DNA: TGTGCCAGCAGCTTGAGGCAGGGAAGTCCCTATGGCTACACCTTC. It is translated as CASSLRQGSPYGYTF.

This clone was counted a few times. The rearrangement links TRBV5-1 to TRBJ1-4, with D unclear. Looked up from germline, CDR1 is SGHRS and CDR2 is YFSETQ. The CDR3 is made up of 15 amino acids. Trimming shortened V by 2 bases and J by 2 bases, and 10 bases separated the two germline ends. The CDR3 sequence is CASSFDISTNEKLFF. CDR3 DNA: TGCGCCAGCAGCTTCGACATCAGTACTAATGAAAAACTGTTTTTT.

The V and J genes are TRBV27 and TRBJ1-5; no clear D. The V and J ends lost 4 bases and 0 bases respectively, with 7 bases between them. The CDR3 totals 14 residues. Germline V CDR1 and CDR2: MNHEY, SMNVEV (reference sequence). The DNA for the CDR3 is TGTGCCAGCAGTTCCGGAGATAGCAATCAGCCCCAGCATTTT. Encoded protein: CASSSGDSNQPQHF.